These 9 T cell receptor beta chains were sequenced from one sample in a study of shared clonotypes between healthy human individuals (dated by TCRdb to the early 2020s). The library was made by the immunoSEQ multiplex PCR assay. The clones in this table, taken by TCRdb from immuneACCESS, are in-frame only. Not every clone is retained; where verified, under half of the shortfall comes from an unresolved V gene, and the cause of the rest is unknown. This sample is represented by 450,000 to 500,000 clones; over 70% of them were singletons. In total, the top ten clones hold 9.5% to 15% of the sample. Sequencing used PBMCs. The receptors were sampled from a woman between 40 and 50 years old in good health. Some clones in this sample may be carry-over from other donors' samples.

In DNA, the CDR3 is TGTGCCAGCAGCCAAGAGCGGCTCTCTGGAAACACCATATATTTT. This sequence encodes CASSQERLSGNTIYF. The chain carries TRBV4-2 and TRBJ1-3; D gene uncertain. Between the trimmed V and J ends, which lost 0 bases and 0 bases, there was a span of 6 bases. Germline CDR1 reads LGHNA; CDR2 reads YNFKEQ. This CDR3 contains 15 residues.

The chain joins TRBV5-4 to TRBJ2-7; the match to TRBD1 covers 9 bases. V was clipped by 4 bases and J by 3 bases; unmatched bases: 8. Germline V gives CDR1 SGHNT, CDR2 YYREEE (reference sequence). The CDR3 runs 15 residues. CDR3 region: CASSRSGTGNYEQYF. The CDR3 DNA sequence: TGTGCCAGCAGCCGCTCCGGGACAGGGAACTACGAGCAGTACTTC.

V gene TRBV4-1 combines with J gene TRBJ2-2; no definite D call. V lost 0 bases and J 9 bases, leaving 8 bases between the germline ends. The CDR3 loop spans 13 amino acids. From germline, CDR1 is MGHRA and CDR2 YSYEKL. DNA for the CDR3: TGCGCCAGCAGCCAAGAACGAGCTAGGGAGCTGTTTTTT. Translated, it gives CASSQERARELFF.

This clone has a handful of counts. The V gene is TRBV21-1, the J gene TRBJ2-7; the DNA was not used to check the table's D call, TRBD2. TRBV21-1 is described as a pseudogene. The CDR3 extends over 15 amino acids. CDR3 amino acids: CASSSRDSLTYEQYF. For the CDR3, the DNA is TGTGCCAGCAGTTCCAGGGACTCCCTTACCTACGAGCAGTACTTC.

For this clone: A far more abundant clone sits one base away, making this likely a read error. This chain joins TRBV27 and TRBJ2-5, with no clear D. This CDR3 region has 14 residues. Germline loops: CDR1 MNHEY, CDR2 SMNVEV (reference sequence). V was trimmed by 0 bases and J by 5 bases, leaving 10 bases between them. As DNA, the CDR3 is TGTGCCAGCAGTTTATCGGCAGAGGAGGAGACCCAGTACTTC. Protein sequence: CASSLSAEEETQYF.

This clone appeared a few times. This rearrangement joins TRBV18 to TRBJ2-1; 7 nucleotides match TRBD2. There are 15 residues in the CDR3. Germline lookup yields CDR1 KGHSH and CDR2 LQKENI. V was clipped by 0 bases and J by 4 bases; unmatched bases: 3. The CDR3 bases are TGTGCCAGCTCACCACCGGAAGCGGGGTACAATGAGCAGTTCTTC. It is translated as CASSPPEAGYNEQFF.

This clone was counted between two and nine times. This chain uses TRBV4-3 with TRBJ1-4; no firm D call. Trimming cost V 0 bases and J 8 bases, with 10 bases left between them. This CDR3 contains 14 residues. Germline V gene lookup returns CDR1 LGHNA and CDR2 YSLEER. CDR3 amino acids: CASSQDGDLEKLFF. In DNA, the CDR3 is TGCGCCAGCAGCCAAGATGGGGATCTCGAAAAACTGTTTTTT.

V usage is TRBV15 and J usage is TRBJ1-4; D not resolved. CDR3 length: 16 residues. The germline V and J ends were trimmed by 0 bases and 5 bases, with 13 bases remaining between them. The V gene's germline CDR1 is LNHNV and CDR2 YYDKDF (reference sequence). CDR3 region: CATSRDLAGSNEKLFF. For the CDR3, the DNA is TGTGCCACCAGCAGAGATTTAGCAGGCTCGAATGAAAAACTGTTTTTT.

The chain recombines TRBV28 with TRBJ2-7; D is possibly TRBD2 (5 bases). CDR3 length equals 13 residues. CDR1 and CDR2 (germline): MDHEN, SYDVKM. V lost 7 bases, J lost 4 bases, and 14 bases lay in between. The DNA for the CDR3 is TGTGCCAGCACGGAGGCAGGTTGGTACGAGCAGTACTTC. Translation: CASTEAGWYEQYF.